This T cell receptor beta chain was profiled in a study of T cells and Merkel cell carcinoma outcomes. General study results and limits: Reportedly, T-cell repertoire with density predicts Merkel cell carcinoma outcomes.

Sequencing was performed with immunoSEQ multiplex PCR; in TCRdb, only in-frame clones are kept and a portion is missing. The sample contains about 6,000 clones, approximately 80% of which appear only once. The ends were cut back, 7 bases at V and 1 base at J, with 17 bases in the middle. Germline V CDR1 and CDR2: MDHEN, SYDVKM. This CDR3 has 15 residues. Regarding this clone: Its specificity is not known.

V gene TRBV28 combines with J gene TRBJ2-7, with D perhaps TRBD1 or TRBD2 (5 bases each). The sequenced sample consisted of tumor tissue from Merkel cell carcinoma. The sequence came from a human donor with Merkel cell carcinoma. DNA of the CDR3: TGTGCCAGCAATGGGGGAGACATGAAGTCCTACGAGCAGTACTTC. Its protein is CASNGGDMKSYEQYF.